One TCR beta chain is described in this entry. Its matching antigen is unknown. This entry is derived from a study of OX40 agonist ivuxolimab in advanced cancers. Study information: The study reported partial responses in three patients: one hepatocellular carcinoma, two cutaneous melanoma. Overall study findings and caveats: Low normalized T-cell clonal expansion was additionally recorded for some nonresponders. CD8+ T cells (on average) carried more expanded clones than CD4+ T cells.

Some clones are missing from TCRdb's copy, which holds only in-frame ones; the method was immunoSEQ multiplex PCR. The top ten hold 0.75% of the sample, which has approximately 57,000 clones, 70% to 90% seen once. This TCR was recovered from an adult with an advanced solid tumor such as melanoma, head and neck, liver or kidney cancer. The sequenced sample was CD4+ or CD8+ T cells sorted from blood, obtained in a trial of the OX40 agonist ivuxolimab.

CDR3 coding DNA: TGTGCCAGTACCTCGAGGCGAGGGGGCTTCACAGATACGCAGTATTTT. Amino acid sequence: CASTSRRGGFTDTQYF. This chain links TRBV19 with TRBJ2-3, with 7 bases matching TRBD1. The J segment lost 2 bases and the V segment lost 7 bases, leaving 12 bases of the junction unmatched. The CDR3 runs 16 residues. Germline-derived CDR1 and CDR2 are LNHDA and SQIVND (reference sequence).